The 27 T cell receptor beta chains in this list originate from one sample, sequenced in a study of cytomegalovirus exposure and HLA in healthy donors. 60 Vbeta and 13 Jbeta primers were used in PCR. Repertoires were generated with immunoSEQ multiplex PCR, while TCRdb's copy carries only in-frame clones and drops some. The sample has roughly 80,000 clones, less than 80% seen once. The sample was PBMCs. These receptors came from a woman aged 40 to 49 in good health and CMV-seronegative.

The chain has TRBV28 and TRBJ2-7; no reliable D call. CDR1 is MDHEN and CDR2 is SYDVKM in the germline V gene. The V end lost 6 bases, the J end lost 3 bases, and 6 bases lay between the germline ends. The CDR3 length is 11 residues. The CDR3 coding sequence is TGTGCCAGCAGCTCGTTCTACGAGCAGTACTTC. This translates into CASSSFYEQYF.

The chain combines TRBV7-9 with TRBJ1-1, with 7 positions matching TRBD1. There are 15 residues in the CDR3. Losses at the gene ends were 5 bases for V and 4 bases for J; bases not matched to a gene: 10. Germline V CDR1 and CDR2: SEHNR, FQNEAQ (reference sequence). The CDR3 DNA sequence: TGTGCCAGCAGCCCCTTCAGGGGGGTGGGCACTGAAGCTTTCTTT. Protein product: CASSPFRGVGTEAFF. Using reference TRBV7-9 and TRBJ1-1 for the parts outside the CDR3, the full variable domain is DTGVSQNPRHKITKRGQNVTFRCDPISEHNRLYWYRQTLGQGPEFLTYFQNEAQLEKSRLLSDRFSAERPKGSFSTLEIQRTEQGDSAMYLCASSPFRGVGTEAFFGQGTRLTVV.

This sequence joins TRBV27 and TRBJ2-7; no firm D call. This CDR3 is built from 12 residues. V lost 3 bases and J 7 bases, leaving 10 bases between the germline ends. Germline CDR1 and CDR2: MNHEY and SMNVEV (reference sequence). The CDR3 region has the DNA TGTGCCAGCAGTTTCTCTGGTCGGGAGCAGTACTTC. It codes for CASSFSGREQYF.

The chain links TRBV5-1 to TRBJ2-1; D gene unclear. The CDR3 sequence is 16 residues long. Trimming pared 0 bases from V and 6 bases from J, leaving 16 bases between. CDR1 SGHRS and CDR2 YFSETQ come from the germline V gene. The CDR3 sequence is CASSLEEFPETNEQFF. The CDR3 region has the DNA TGCGCCAGCAGCTTGGAGGAGTTCCCCGAGACCAATGAGCAGTTCTTC.

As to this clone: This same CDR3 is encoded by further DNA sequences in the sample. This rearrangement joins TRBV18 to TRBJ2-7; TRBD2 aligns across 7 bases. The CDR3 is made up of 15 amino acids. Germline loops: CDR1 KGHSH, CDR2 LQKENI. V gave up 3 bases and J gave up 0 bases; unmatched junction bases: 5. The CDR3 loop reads CASSPPASGSYEQYF. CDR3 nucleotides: TGTGCCAGCTCACCCCCCGCTAGCGGCTCCTACGAGCAGTACTTC.

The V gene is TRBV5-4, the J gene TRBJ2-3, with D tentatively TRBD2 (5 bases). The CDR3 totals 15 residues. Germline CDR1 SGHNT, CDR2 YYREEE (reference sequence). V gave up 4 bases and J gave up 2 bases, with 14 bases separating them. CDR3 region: CASSRSGSFTDTQYF. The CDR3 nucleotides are TGTGCCAGCAGCCGCAGCGGTTCTTTCACAGATACGCAGTATTTT.

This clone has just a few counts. The CDR3 loop reads CASSQDGRGWFTDTQYF. Written as DNA, the CDR3 is TGTGCCAGCAGCCAAGATGGCCGGGGATGGTTCACAGATACGCAGTATTTT. V usage is TRBV14 and J usage is TRBJ2-3; perhaps TRBD2 as D (5 bases). The CDR3 is 17 amino acids. Germline lookup yields CDR1 SGHDN and CDR2 FVKESK. V lost 0 bases and J lost 2, with 15 bases in between. The full variable domain, with the rest looked up from reference TRBV14 and TRBJ2-3, is EAGVTQFPSHSVIEKGQTVTLRCDPISGHDNLYWYRRVMGKEIKFLLHFVKESKQDESGMPNNRFLAERTGGTYSTLKVQPAELEDSGVYFCASSQDGRGWFTDTQYFGPGTRLTVL.

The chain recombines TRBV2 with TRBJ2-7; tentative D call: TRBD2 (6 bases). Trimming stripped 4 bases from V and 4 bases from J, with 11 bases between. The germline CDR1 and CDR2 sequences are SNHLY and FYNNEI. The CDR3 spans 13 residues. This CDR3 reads CASSGGVRYEQYF. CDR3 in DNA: TGTGCCAGCAGTGGCGGGGTCAGGTACGAGCAGTACTTC. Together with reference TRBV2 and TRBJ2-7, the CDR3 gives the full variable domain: EPEVTQTPSHQVTQMGQEVILRCVPISNHLYFYWYRQILGQKVEFLVSFYNNEISEKSEIFDDQFSVERPDGSNFTLKIRSTKLEDSAMYFCASSGGVRYEQYFGPGTRLTVT.

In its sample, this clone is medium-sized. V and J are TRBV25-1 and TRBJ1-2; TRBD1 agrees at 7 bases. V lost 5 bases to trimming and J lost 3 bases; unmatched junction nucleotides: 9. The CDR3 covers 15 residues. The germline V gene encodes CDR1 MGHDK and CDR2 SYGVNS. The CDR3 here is CASSTVGTADYGYTF. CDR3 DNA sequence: TGTGCCAGCAGTACGGTTGGGACAGCCGACTATGGCTACACCTTC.

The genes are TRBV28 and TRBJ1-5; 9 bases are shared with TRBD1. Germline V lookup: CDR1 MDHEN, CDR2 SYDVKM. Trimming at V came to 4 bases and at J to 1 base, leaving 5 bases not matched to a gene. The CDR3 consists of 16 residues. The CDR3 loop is CASSYVGTGSNQPQHF. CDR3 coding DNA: TGTGCCAGCAGTTACGTCGGGACAGGGAGCAATCAGCCCCAGCATTTT.

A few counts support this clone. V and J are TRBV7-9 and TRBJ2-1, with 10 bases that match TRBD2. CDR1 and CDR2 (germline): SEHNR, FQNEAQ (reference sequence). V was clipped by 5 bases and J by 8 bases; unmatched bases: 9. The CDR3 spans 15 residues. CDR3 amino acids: CASSETGTSVYEQFF. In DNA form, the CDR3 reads TGTGCCAGCAGCGAGACCGGGACTAGCGTATATGAGCAGTTCTTC.

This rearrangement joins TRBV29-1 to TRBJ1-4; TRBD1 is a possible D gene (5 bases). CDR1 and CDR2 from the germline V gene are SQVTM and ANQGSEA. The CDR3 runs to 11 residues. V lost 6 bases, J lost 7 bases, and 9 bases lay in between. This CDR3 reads CSVTTGEKLFF. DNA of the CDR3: TGCAGCGTCACCACAGGTGAAAAACTGTTTTTT.

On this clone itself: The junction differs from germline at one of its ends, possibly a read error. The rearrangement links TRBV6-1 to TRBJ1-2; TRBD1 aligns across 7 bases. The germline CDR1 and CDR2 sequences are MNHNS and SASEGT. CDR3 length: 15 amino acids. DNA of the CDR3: TGTGCCAGCAGTGAAGCTGGCAGGCGAGGGGGCGGCTTCACCTTC. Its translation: CASSEAGRRGGGFTF.

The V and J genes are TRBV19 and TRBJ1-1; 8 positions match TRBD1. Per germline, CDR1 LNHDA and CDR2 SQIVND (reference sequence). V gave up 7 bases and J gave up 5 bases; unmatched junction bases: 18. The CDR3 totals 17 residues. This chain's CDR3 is CASNFRGDRRSTTEAFF. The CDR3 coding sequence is TGTGCCAGTAATTTCAGGGGGGACAGGCGTAGTACAACTGAAGCTTTCTTT.

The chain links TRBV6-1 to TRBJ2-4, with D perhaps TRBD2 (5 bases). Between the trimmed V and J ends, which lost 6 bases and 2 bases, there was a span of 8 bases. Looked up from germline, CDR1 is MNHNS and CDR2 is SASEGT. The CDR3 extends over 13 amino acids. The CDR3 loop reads CASRRDTKNIQYF. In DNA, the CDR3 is TGTGCCAGCAGGAGGGATACCAAAAACATTCAGTACTTC.

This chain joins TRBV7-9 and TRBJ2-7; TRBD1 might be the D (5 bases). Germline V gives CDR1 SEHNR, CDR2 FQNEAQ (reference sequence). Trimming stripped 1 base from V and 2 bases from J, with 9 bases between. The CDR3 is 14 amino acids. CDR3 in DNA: TGTGCCAGCAGCTTAGACAGGAGAGCCTACGAGCAGTACTTC. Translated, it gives CASSLDRRAYEQYF.

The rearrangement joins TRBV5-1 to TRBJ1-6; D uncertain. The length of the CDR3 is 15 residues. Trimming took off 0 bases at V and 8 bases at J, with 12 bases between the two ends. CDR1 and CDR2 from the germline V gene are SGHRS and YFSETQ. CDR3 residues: CASSLASLGDSPLHF. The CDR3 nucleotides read TGCGCCAGCAGCTTGGCTAGTTTAGGTGATTCACCCCTCCACTTT.

Here the CDR3 reads CASSSRDRVGNTIYF. CDR3 coding DNA: TGTGCCAGCAGCTCACGGGACAGGGTTGGAAACACCATATATTTT. The chain has TRBV7-9 and TRBJ1-3; TRBD1 agrees at 9 bases. There are 15 residues in the CDR3. From germline, CDR1 is SEHNR and CDR2 FQNEAQ (reference sequence). With 4 bases clipped from V and 3 bases from J, the junction kept 4 bases outside the gene matches.

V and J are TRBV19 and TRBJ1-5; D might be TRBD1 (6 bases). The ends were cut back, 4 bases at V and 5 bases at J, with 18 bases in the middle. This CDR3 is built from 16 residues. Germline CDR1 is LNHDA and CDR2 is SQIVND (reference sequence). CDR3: CASSTGRTVGDQPQHF. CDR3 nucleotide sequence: TGTGCCAGTAGTACAGGACGGACAGTGGGTGATCAGCCCCAGCATTTT.

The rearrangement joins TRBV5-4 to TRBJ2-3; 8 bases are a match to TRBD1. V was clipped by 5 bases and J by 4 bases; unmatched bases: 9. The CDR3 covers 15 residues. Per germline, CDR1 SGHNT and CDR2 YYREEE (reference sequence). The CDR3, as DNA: TGTGCCAGCAGAAAAGACAGGGGATGGGCAGATACGCAGTATTTT. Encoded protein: CASRKDRGWADTQYF.

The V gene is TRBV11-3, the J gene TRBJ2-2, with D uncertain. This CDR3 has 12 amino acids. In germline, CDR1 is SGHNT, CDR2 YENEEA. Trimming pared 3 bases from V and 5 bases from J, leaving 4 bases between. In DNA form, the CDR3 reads TGTGCCAGCAGCTTCATTACCGGGGAGCTGTTTTTT. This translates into CASSFITGELFF.

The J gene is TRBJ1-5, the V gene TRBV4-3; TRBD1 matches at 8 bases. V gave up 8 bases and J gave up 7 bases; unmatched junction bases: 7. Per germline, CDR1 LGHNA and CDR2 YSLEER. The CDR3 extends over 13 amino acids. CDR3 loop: CASSQQGGQPQHF. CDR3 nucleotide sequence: TGCGCCAGCTCCCAACAGGGGGGGCAGCCCCAGCATTTT.

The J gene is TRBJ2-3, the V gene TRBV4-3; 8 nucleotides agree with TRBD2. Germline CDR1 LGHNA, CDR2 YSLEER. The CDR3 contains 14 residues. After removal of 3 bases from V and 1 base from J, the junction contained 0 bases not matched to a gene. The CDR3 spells CASSQTSGTDTQYF. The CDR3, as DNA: TGCGCCAGCAGCCAGACTAGCGGCACAGATACGCAGTATTTT.

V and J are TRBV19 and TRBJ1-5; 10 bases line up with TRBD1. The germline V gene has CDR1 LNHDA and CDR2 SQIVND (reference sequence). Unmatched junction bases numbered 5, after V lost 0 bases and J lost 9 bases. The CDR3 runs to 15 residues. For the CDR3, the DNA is TGTGCCAGTAGTATAGAGGGACAGGGGATGAGGCCCCAGCATTTT. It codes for CASSIEGQGMRPQHF.

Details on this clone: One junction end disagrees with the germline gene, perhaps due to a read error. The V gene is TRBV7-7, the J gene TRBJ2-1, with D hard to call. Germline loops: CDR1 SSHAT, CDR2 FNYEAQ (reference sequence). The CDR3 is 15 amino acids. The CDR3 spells CASSLTRDGYNEQFF. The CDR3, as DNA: TGTGCTAGCAGCTTAACCCGAGACGGGTACAATGAGCAGTTCTTC.

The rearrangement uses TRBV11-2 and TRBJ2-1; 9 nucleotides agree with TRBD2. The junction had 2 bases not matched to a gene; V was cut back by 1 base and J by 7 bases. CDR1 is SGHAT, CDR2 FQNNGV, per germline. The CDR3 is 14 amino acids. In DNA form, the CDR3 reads TGTGCCAGCAGCTTAGGCGGGGGGGCGAATGAGCAGTTCTTC. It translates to CASSLGGGANEQFF.

The DNA for the CDR3 is TGTGCCAGCAGCCCAGGGAACGACTATGGCTACACCTTC. Its protein product is CASSPGNDYGYTF. The chain couples TRBV5-4 to TRBJ1-2; a weak D match, TRBD1 (5 bases). The CDR3 is made up of 13 amino acids. CDR1 and CDR2 from the germline V gene are SGHNT and YYREEE (reference sequence). The ends were cut back, 4 bases at V and 3 bases at J, with 10 bases in the middle.